This TCR beta chain was identified in a study of breast tumors, draining lymph nodes, adjacent tissues. This clonotype has at least ten counts. Its antigen is still unknown. Study-wide findings and caveats: Tumor T cell lymph node origin was a supported hypothesis, not proven. Compared with basal-like, luminal-like tumors shared significantly more repertoire with nontumor tissue. Tumor repertoires ranked between lymph nodes and nontumor tissue in diversity, with V and J gene preferences. Most tumor T cells seemingly derive from lymph node, then expand in tumor.

The V end lost 0 bases, the J end lost 1 base, and 9 bases lay between the germline ends. The CDR3 consists of 15 residues. Germline lookup yields CDR1 SGDLS and CDR2 YYNGEE. The lymph nodes were axillary draining lymph nodes from breast cancer patients. Using its own MiXCR run on the multiplex PCR reads, TCRdb lists one record per CDR3 protein. The table has some 170,000 distinct CDR3 sequences, about 34% seen once. Material for sequencing was axillary lymph node tissue. The receptor was derived from a female donor with breast cancer. Some clones in this sample may be carry-over from other donors' samples. V gene TRBV9 combines with J gene TRBJ2-3; D possibly corresponds to TRBD2 (6 bases). CDR3 bases: TGTGCCAGCAGCGTAGTTGCTAGCGGCACAGATACGCAGTATTTT. It encodes CASSVVASGTDTQYF.